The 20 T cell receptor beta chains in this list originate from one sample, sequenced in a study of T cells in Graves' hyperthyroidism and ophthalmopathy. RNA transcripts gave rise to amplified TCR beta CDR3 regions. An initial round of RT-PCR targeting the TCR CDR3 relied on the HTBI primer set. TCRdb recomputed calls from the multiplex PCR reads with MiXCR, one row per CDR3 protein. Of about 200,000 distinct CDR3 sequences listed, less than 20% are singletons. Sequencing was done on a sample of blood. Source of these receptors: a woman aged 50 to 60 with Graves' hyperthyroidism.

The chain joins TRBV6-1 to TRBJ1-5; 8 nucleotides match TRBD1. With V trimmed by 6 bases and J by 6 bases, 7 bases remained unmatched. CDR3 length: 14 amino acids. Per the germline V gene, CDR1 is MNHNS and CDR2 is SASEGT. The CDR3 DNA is TGTGCCAGCAGCGTACAGGGGGGTTTTCAGCCCCAGCATTTT. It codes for CASSVQGGFQPQHF.

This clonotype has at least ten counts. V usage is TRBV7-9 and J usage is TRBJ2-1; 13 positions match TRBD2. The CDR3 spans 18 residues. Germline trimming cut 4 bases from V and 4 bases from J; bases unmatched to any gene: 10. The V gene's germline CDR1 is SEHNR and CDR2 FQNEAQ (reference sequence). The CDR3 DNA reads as TGTGCCAGCAGCTCTTTACTGGGGACTAGCGGGATTTACAATGAGCAGTTCTTC. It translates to CASSSLLGTSGIYNEQFF.

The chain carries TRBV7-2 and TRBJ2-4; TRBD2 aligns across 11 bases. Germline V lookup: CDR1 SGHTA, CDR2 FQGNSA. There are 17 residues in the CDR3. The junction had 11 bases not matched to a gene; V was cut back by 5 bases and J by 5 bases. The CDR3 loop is CASSGQIAGGPQNIQYF. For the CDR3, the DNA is TGTGCCAGCAGCGGCCAGATAGCGGGAGGGCCCCAAAACATTCAGTACTTC.

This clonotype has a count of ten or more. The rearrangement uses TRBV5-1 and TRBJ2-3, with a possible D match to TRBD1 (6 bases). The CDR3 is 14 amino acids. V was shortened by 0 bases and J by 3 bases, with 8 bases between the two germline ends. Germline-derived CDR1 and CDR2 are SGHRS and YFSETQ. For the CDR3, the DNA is TGCGCCAGCAGCTTGGGCAGGGGTACAGATACGCAGTATTTT. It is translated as CASSLGRGTDTQYF.

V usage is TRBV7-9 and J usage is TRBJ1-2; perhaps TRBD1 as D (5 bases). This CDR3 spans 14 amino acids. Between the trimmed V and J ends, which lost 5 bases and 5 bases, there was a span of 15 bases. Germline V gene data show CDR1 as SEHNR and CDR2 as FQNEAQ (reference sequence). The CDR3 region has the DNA TGTGCCAGCAGCCCCCCCGGGACGGGATATGGCTACACCTTC. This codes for CASSPPGTGYGYTF.

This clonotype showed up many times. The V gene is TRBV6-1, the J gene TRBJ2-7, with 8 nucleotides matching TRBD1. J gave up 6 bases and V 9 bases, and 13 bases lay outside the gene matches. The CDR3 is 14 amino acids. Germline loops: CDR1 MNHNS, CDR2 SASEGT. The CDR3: CASRGTGKMGEQYF. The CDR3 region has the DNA TGTGCCAGTAGGGGGACAGGCAAAATGGGCGAGCAGTACTTC.

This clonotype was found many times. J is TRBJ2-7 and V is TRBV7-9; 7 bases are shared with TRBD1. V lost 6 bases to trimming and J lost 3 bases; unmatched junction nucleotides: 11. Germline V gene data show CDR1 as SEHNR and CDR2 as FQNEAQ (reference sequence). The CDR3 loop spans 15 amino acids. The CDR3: CASRDTGTENYEQYF. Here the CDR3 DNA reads TGTGCCAGCAGGGATACCGGGACAGAGAACTACGAGCAGTACTTC.

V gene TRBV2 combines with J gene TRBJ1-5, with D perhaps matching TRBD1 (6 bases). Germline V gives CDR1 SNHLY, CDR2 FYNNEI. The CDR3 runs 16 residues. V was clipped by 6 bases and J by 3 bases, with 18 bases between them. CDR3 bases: TGTGCCAGCAGGTGGCTTGGGGCAGGGGACAATCAGCCCCAGCATTTT. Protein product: CASRWLGAGDNQPQHF.

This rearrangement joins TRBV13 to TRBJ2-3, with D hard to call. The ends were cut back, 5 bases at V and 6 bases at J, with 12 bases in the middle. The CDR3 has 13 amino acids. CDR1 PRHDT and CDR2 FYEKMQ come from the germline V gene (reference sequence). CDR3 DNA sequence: TGTGCCAGCAGCCGAGGCTTTTGGGATACGCAGTATTTT. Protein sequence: CASSRGFWDTQYF.

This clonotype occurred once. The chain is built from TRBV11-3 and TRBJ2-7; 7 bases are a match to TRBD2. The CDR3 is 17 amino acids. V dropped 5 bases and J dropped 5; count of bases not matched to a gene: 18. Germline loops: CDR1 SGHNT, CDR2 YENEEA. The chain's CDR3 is CASSPSVGTTSWHEQYF. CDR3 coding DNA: TGTGCCAGCAGCCCCTCCGTGGGGACTACCTCCTGGCACGAGCAGTACTTC.

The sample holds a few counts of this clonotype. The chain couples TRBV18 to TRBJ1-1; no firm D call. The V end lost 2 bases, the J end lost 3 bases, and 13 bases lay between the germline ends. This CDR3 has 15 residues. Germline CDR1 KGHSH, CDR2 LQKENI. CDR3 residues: CASSPAWGGDTEAFF. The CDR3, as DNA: TGTGCCAGCTCACCAGCGTGGGGAGGTGACACTGAAGCTTTCTTT.

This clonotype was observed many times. In nucleotides, the CDR3 is TGTGCCAGCAGCTTACAGGACGCCACTGAAGCTTTCTTT. Its translation: CASSLQDATEAFF. The chain recombines TRBV11-3 with TRBJ1-1; the D is unclear. Per germline, CDR1 SGHNT and CDR2 YENEEA. This CDR3 comprises 13 residues. Trimming took 2 bases from V and 4 from J, leaving 8 bases between them.

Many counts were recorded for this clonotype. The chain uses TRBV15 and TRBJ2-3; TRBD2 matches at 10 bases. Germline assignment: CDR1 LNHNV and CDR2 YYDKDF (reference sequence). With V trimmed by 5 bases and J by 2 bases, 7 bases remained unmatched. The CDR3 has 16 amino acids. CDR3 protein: CATSSLAGASTDTQYF. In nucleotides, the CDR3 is TGTGCCACCAGCTCCCTAGCGGGAGCTTCCACAGATACGCAGTATTTT.

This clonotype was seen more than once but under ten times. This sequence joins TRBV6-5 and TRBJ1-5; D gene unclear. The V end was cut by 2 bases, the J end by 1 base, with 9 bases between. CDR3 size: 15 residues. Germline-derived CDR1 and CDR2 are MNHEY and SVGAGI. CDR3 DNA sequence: TGTGCCAGCAGTTACGGGGAGGAGAGCAATCAGCCCCAGCATTTT. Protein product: CASSYGEESNQPQHF.

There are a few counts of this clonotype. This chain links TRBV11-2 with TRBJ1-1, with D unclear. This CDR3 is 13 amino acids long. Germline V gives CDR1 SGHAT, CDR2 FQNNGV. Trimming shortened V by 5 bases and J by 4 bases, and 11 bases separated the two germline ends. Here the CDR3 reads CASSTRTTTEAFF. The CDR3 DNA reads TGTGCCAGCAGCACACGGACCACCACTGAAGCTTTCTTT.

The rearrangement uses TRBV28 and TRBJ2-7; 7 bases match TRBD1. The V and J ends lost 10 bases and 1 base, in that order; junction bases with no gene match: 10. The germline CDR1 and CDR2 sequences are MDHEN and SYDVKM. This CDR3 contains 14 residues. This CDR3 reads CATGAGTDSYEQYF. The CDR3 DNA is TGTGCCACCGGAGCCGGGACAGATTCCTACGAGCAGTACTTC.

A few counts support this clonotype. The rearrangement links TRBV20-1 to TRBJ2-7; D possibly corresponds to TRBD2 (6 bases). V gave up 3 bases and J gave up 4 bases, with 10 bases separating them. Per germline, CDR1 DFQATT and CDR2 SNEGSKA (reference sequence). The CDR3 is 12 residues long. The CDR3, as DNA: TGCAGTGCTAGCGGGAGTGGGTACGAGCAGTACTTC. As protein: CSASGSGYEQYF.

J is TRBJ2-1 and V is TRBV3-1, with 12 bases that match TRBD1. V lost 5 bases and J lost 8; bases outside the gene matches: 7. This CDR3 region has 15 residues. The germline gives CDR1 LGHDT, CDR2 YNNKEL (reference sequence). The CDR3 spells CASSRSGQGAYEQFF. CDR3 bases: TGTGCCAGCAGCAGATCGGGACAGGGGGCGTATGAGCAGTTCTTC.

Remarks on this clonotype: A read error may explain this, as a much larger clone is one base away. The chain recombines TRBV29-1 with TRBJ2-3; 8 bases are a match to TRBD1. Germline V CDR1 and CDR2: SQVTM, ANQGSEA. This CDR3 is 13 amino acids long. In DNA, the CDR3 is TGCAGCCTCACCAGGGGGCCTACAGATACGAAGTATTTT. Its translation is CSLTRGPTDTKYF.

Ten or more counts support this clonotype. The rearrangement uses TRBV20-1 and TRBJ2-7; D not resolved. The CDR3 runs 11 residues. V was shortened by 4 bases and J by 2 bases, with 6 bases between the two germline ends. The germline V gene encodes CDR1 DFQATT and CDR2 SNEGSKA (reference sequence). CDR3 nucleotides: TGCAGTGCTACTCTCCCCTACGAGCAGTACTTC. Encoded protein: CSATLPYEQYF.